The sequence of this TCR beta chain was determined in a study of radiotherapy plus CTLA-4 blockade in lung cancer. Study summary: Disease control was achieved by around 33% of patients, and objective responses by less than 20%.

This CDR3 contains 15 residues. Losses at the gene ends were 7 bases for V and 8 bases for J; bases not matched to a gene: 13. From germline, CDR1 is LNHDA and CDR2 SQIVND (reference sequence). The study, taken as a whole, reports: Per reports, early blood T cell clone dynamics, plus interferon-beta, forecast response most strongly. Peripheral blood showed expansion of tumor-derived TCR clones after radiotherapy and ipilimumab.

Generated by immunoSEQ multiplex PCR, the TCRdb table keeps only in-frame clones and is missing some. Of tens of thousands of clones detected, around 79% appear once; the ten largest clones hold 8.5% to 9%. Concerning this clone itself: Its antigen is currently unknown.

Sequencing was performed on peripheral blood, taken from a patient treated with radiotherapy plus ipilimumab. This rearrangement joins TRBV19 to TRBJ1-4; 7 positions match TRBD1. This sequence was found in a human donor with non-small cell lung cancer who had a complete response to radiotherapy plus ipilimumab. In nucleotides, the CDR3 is TGTGCCAGTAATAGGGATCCGACAGGGAACGAAAAACTGTTTTTT. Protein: CASNRDPTGNEKLFF.